Presented here are 29 T cell receptor beta chains from one specimen sequenced in a study of control samples from healthy donors and cancer patients. Repertoires were generated with immunoSEQ multiplex PCR, while TCRdb's copy carries only in-frame clones and drops some. This sample has about 110,000 clones, with roughly nine tenths found just once. The sample consisted of blood. The receptors come from a woman under 30 in good health.

The chain has TRBV28 and TRBJ1-2, with D unclear. Germline CDR1 and CDR2: MDHEN and SYDVKM. V lost 7 bases to trimming and J lost 6 bases, with 15 bases between them. The CDR3 is 13 residues long. In DNA form, the CDR3 reads TGTGCCAGCACCCCGGGGTTAGGCGATGGCTACACCTTC. Its protein product is CASTPGLGDGYTF.

The chain links TRBV11-2 to TRBJ1-2; D call uncertain. Germline CDR1 reads SGHAT; CDR2 reads FQNNGV. The CDR3 is made up of 15 amino acids. Trimming stripped 2 bases from V and 4 bases from J, with 14 bases between. The CDR3 DNA reads TGTGCCAGCAGCTTAAGTGGGGAAAACGGCTATGGCTACACCTTC. This gives the protein CASSLSGENGYGYTF.

The chain carries TRBV5-8 and TRBJ1-5, with D possibly TRBD1 on 6 matching bases. Trimming cost V 4 bases and J 1 base, with 12 bases left between them. CDR1 is SGHTS, CDR2 YDEGEE, per germline. CDR3 length: 15 residues. The CDR3 bases are TGTGCCAGCAGCACTACAGGGATAAGCAATCAGCCCCAGCATTTT. Its protein is CASSTTGISNQPQHF.

This chain uses TRBV19 with TRBJ1-5; no firm D call. Trimming took off 0 bases at V and 6 bases at J, with 3 bases between the two ends. Germline CDR1 and CDR2: LNHDA and SQIVND (reference sequence). The CDR3 length is 12 residues. The CDR3 loop is CASSIDRQPQHF. The CDR3 nucleotides are TGTGCCAGTAGTATAGATCGTCAGCCCCAGCATTTT.

A single count supports this clone. The chain uses TRBV7-6 and TRBJ2-2, with 11 bases fitting TRBD2. Germline CDR1 SGHVS, CDR2 FNYEAQ. The CDR3 is 16 residues long. V lost 7 bases to trimming and J lost 6 bases; unmatched junction nucleotides: 10. The CDR3 DNA reads as TGTGCCAGCACCTCTCTAGCGGGGGGCGGAGCCGGGGAGCTGTTTTTT. Its translation is CASTSLAGGGAGELFF.

The gene calls are TRBV7-8 and TRBJ2-7; 8 bases match TRBD2. This CDR3 region has 14 residues. J was trimmed by 0 bases and V by 5 bases; bases with no gene match: 3. The germline V gene has CDR1 SGHVS and CDR2 FQNEAQ. In nucleotides, the CDR3 is TGTGCCAGCAGCCAGCGGGAGACCTCCTACGAGCAGTACTTC. Translation gives CASSQRETSYEQYF. The whole variable domain, filled in from reference TRBV7-8 and TRBJ2-7, reads GAGVSQSPRYKVAKRGQDVALRCDPISGHVSLFWYQQALGQGPEFLTYFQNEAQLDKSGLPSDRFFAERPEGSVSTLKIQRTQQEDSAVYLCASSQRETSYEQYFGPGTRLTVT.

The rearrangement joins TRBV28 to TRBJ2-4; tentatively, D is TRBD1 or TRBD2 (5 bases each). The CDR3 consists of 21 residues. V was cut by 3 bases and J by 0 bases, with 27 bases left in between. Germline CDR1 reads MDHEN; CDR2 reads SYDVKM. The chain's CDR3 is CASSFSFGADGAGVAKNIQYF. The CDR3 DNA follows: TGTGCCAGCAGTTTCAGTTTCGGAGCGGACGGGGCCGGAGTAGCCAAAAACATTCAGTACTTC.

The chain links TRBV3-1 (or the pseudogene TRBV3-2) to TRBJ2-7; 10 bases agree with TRBD1. Trimming removed 0 bases from V and 7 bases from J; junction bases left unmatched: 9. The CDR3 spans 16 residues. Germline V gives CDR1 LGHDT, CDR2 YNNKEL (reference sequence). CDR3 loop: CASSQEGTGVLSEQYF. The CDR3 nucleotides read TGTGCCAGCAGCCAAGAGGGGACAGGGGTTCTTAGTGAGCAGTACTTC.

For the CDR3, the DNA is TGTGCCAGCTCAAGGGGGCTAGGGGCCAACGTCCTGACTTTC. Protein sequence: CASSRGLGANVLTF. The chain carries TRBV18 and TRBJ2-6; the match to TRBD1 covers 7 bases. Germline loops: CDR1 KGHSH, CDR2 LQKENI. The length of the CDR3 is 14 residues. Losses at the gene ends were 5 bases for V and 4 bases for J; bases not matched to a gene: 2.

Relative to its sample, this clone is medium-sized. The chain carries TRBV9 and TRBJ1-1; TRBD1 agrees at 8 bases. In germline, CDR1 is SGDLS, CDR2 YYNGEE. CDR3 length equals 15 residues. With V trimmed by 2 bases and J by 3 bases, 6 bases remained unmatched. DNA for the CDR3: TGTGCCAGCAGCGTCACCGGGACAGGCTACACTGAAGCTTTCTTT. Its translation: CASSVTGTGYTEAFF.

V and J are TRBV9 and TRBJ2-1; D is unclear. Germline CDR1 reads SGDLS; CDR2 reads YYNGEE. The CDR3 totals 16 residues. V dropped 0 bases and J dropped 4 bases, with 14 bases sitting between them. CDR3: CASSVVGSIFYNEQFF. The CDR3 DNA is TGTGCCAGCAGCGTAGTGGGATCTATCTTTTACAATGAGCAGTTCTTC. Variable domain in full (rest from reference TRBV9 and TRBJ2-1): DSGVTQTPKHLITATGQRVTLRCSPRSGDLSVYWYQQSLDQGLQFLIQYYNGEERAKGNILERFSAQQFPDLHSELNLSSLELGDSALYFCASSVVGSIFYNEQFFGPGTRLTVL.

This clone showed up just once. The rearrangement links TRBV9 to TRBJ2-1; 8 nucleotides line up with TRBD2. Germline V gives CDR1 SGDLS, CDR2 YYNGEE. Trimming took 3 bases from V and 2 from J; bases not matched to a gene: 4. The CDR3 has 15 amino acids. CDR3 sequence reads: CASSDPGLAYNEQFF. The DNA for the CDR3 is TGTGCCAGCAGCGATCCGGGACTAGCCTACAATGAGCAGTTCTTC.

This sequence joins TRBV2 and TRBJ1-5; D unclear. Trimming left V 6 bases short and J 11 bases short, with 20 bases between. This CDR3 contains 14 residues. The germline gives CDR1 SNHLY, CDR2 FYNNEI. The DNA for the CDR3 is TGTGCCAGCAGACTGAATCCTGACTCTGGGACCCAGCATTTT. Protein sequence: CASRLNPDSGTQHF.

CDR3 region: CASSSDRPYGYTF. DNA of the CDR3: TGTGCCAGCAGTTCGGACAGGCCCTATGGCTACACCTTC. The J gene is TRBJ1-2, the V gene TRBV6-2 or TRBV6-3; 7 nucleotides agree with TRBD1. V lost 4 bases to trimming and J lost 4 bases; unmatched junction nucleotides: 3. Germline V gives CDR1 MNHEY, CDR2 SVGEGT. The CDR3 contains 13 residues.

The chain is built from TRBV18 and TRBJ1-2, with D possibly TRBD1 on 5 matching bases. Germline CDR1 KGHSH, CDR2 LQKENI. With 1 base removed from V and 4 bases from J, the gap between germline ends came to 13 bases. The CDR3 loop spans 15 amino acids. The CDR3 region is CASSPRGQGSYGYTF. Written as DNA, the CDR3 is TGTGCCAGCTCACCACGCGGCCAGGGCAGCTATGGCTACACCTTC.

The chain employs TRBV5-6 and TRBJ2-7; 7 bases fit TRBD2. Germline CDR1 SGHDT, CDR2 YYEEEE. Losses at the gene ends were 5 bases for V and 0 bases for J; bases not matched to a gene: 5. The CDR3 totals 14 residues. CDR3 residues: CASSPGGSSYEQYF. CDR3 coding DNA: TGTGCCAGCAGTCCCGGGGGGAGCTCCTACGAGCAGTACTTC.

This clone was found once. The chain combines TRBV9 with TRBJ2-2; D is uncertain. The V gene lost 0 bases and the J gene lost 3 bases, with 12 bases spanning the gap. The CDR3 length is 16 residues. Per germline, CDR1 SGDLS and CDR2 YYNGEE. In DNA form, the CDR3 reads TGTGCCAGCAGCGTAGAGTTAAGCGTAGACACCGGGGAGCTGTTTTTT. Translated: CASSVELSVDTGELFF.

V usage is TRBV5-4 and J usage is TRBJ1-1; 7 bases fit TRBD1. Losses at the gene ends were 3 bases for V and 4 bases for J; bases not matched to a gene: 12. The germline V gene encodes CDR1 SGHNT and CDR2 YYREEE (reference sequence). This CDR3 region has 16 residues. CDR3 residues: CASSSPWTGRGTEAFF. In DNA form, the CDR3 reads TGTGCCAGCAGCTCACCTTGGACAGGCCGGGGCACTGAAGCTTTCTTT.

CDR3 sequence: CASSQGQGSYEQYF. In nucleotides, the CDR3 is TGTGCCAGCAGCCAGGGACAGGGGTCCTACGAGCAGTACTTC. The V and J genes are TRBV7-2 and TRBJ2-7, with 10 bases fitting TRBD1. V trimming: 5 bases; J trimming: 1 base; junction bases outside the gene matches: 2. The CDR3 has 14 amino acids. CDR1 is SGHTA, CDR2 FQGNSA, per germline.

The CDR3 loop reads CASSLGGVSYEQYF. DNA of the CDR3: TGTGCCAGCAGCTTAGGGGGCGTATCCTACGAGCAGTACTTC. This chain connects TRBV7-2 to TRBJ2-7, with a tentative D call TRBD1 (5 bases). V was shortened by 1 base and J by 1 base, with 8 bases between the two germline ends. CDR1 is SGHTA, CDR2 FQGNSA, per germline. The CDR3 sequence is 14 residues long.

Concerning this clone: One end of the junction is discordant with germline, which a read error may explain. The rearrangement uses TRBV2 and TRBJ2-1; possibly TRBD1 for D (5 bases). Germline assignment: CDR1 SNHLY and CDR2 FYNNEI. This CDR3 is built from 13 residues. The CDR3 sequence: CASSEVRSEGVLF. The DNA of the CDR3 is TGTGCCAGCAGTGAAGTCCGCTCGGAAGGGGTGCTCTTC. Full variable domain (remainder filled in from reference TRBV2 and TRBJ2-1): EPEVTQTPSHQVTQMGQEVILRCVPISNHLYFYWYRQILGQKVEFLVSFYNNEISEKSEIFDDQFSVERPDGSNFTLKIRSTKLEDSAMYFCASSEVRSEGVLFGPGTRLTVL.

This sequence joins TRBV6-5 and TRBJ2-7, with 7 bases identical to TRBD2. CDR1 and CDR2 from the germline V gene are MNHEY and SVGAGI. The CDR3 totals 14 residues. The trim removed 8 bases at V and 3 bases at J, leaving 10 bases unmatched. The CDR3 spells CASRPREDYYEQYF. For the CDR3, the DNA is TGTGCCAGCCGCCCCCGGGAGGACTACTACGAGCAGTACTTC.

V is TRBV6-5 and J is TRBJ2-7; 7 bases map to TRBD1. The CDR3 is made up of 15 amino acids. V was clipped by 7 bases and J by 3 bases; unmatched bases: 12. Germline CDR1 and CDR2: MNHEY and SVGAGI. CDR3 amino acids: CASKMGATGIYEQYF. In nucleotides, the CDR3 is TGTGCCAGCAAGATGGGGGCGACAGGGATCTACGAGCAGTACTTC.

The chain is built from TRBV5-5 and TRBJ2-5; D may be TRBD2 (5 bases). The V end was cut by 3 bases, the J end by 0 bases, with 12 bases between. This CDR3 region has 15 residues. Germline values: CDR1 SGHKS, CDR2 YYEKEE (reference sequence). CDR3 in amino acids: CASSSPAGYQETQYF. As DNA, the CDR3 is TGTGCCAGCAGCTCCCCGGCGGGTTACCAAGAGACCCAGTACTTC.

The V and J genes are TRBV3-1 (or the pseudogene TRBV3-2) and TRBJ2-7, with 10 positions matching TRBD1. V lost 0 bases, J lost 2 bases, and 4 bases stayed unmatched. Germline lookup yields CDR1 LGHDT and CDR2 YNNKEL (reference sequence). The CDR3 consists of 16 residues. CDR3 region: CASSQEDGTGAYEQYF. The DNA of the CDR3 is TGTGCCAGCAGCCAAGAAGACGGGACAGGGGCCTACGAGCAGTACTTC.

The V call is TRBV12-5, the J call TRBJ2-2; 7 bases align to TRBD1. The length of the CDR3 is 16 residues. Germline CDR1 is LGHNT and CDR2 is FRNRAP. Trimming at V came to 0 bases and at J to 5 bases, leaving 6 bases not matched to a gene. The CDR3 DNA reads as TGTGCTAGTGGTTTGGTACTAGGGGGCATAACCGGGGAGCTGTTTTTT. Its translation: CASGLVLGGITGELFF.

V is TRBV28 and J is TRBJ2-7, with 7 bases fitting TRBD1. V trimming: 7 bases; J trimming: 6 bases; junction bases outside the gene matches: 15. The length of the CDR3 is 15 residues. Germline assignment: CDR1 MDHEN and CDR2 SYDVKM. CDR3 sequence: CASTSRDSFISEQYF. DNA for the CDR3: TGTGCCAGCACCTCCCGGGACAGCTTCATCTCCGAGCAGTACTTC.

The chain employs TRBV4-3 and TRBJ2-5; no firm D call. In germline, CDR1 is LGHNA, CDR2 YSLEER. CDR3 length: 16 residues. Trimming took 0 bases from V and 2 from J, leaving 13 bases between them. The CDR3 bases are TGCGCCAGCAGCCAAGACGGCGGCGGACGTCAAGAGACCCAGTACTTC. Protein: CASSQDGGGRQETQYF.

The chain uses TRBV6-5 and TRBJ2-5, with D maybe TRBD1 (5 bases). Germline V gene lookup returns CDR1 MNHEY and CDR2 SVGAGI. The CDR3 consists of 13 residues. Trimming removed 6 bases at V and 5 bases at J, with 13 bases between. CDR3 nucleotides: TGTGCCAGCAGGGCTGGGGCGTGGGAGACCCAGTACTTC. It is translated as CASRAGAWETQYF.